This is a list of T cell receptor beta chains from one sample in a study of T cells after yellow fever vaccination. TCRdb called the 5' RACE reads again in MiXCR, with one record for every CDR3 protein. The sample consists of hundreds of thousands of distinct CDR3 sequences, roughly a sixth of them appearing once. The specimen was PBMCs, collected less than 6 days after the first yellow fever vaccination. The source of these receptors is a man aged 18 to 29 who received the YFV17D yellow fever vaccine. Each CDR3 is given with its conserved first and last residue. A D gene is named only where the DNA matches it firmly. Where a row states a size, it is once, few, many or the class of an expanded clone; other rows omit it.

CDR3aa | CDR3nt | j_gene | abundance | d_gene | v_gene | len
CASSFSGFEKLFF | TGTGCCAGCAGCTTTTCAGGGTTTGAAAAACTGTTTTTT | TRBJ1-4 | few | . | TRBV7-9 | 13
CSTRRGTEAFF | TGCAGCACGCGCAGGGGAACTGAAGCTTTCTTT | TRBJ1-1 | few | . | TRBV29-1 | 11
CASRTGGGDYGYTF | TGTGCCAGCAGGACAGGGGGAGGCGACTATGGCTACACCTTC | TRBJ1-2 | . | TRBD1 | TRBV2 | 14
CASSLSPGGSRYTF | TGTGCCAGCAGCTTATCCCCCGGAGGCAGTCGCTACACCTTC | TRBJ1-2 | . | . | TRBV5-6 | 14
CASSLLDRVLLNTEAFF | TGTGCCAGCTCCCTTTTAGACAGGGTGCTCCTGAACACTGAAGCTTTCTTT | TRBJ1-1 | few | TRBD1 | TRBV18 | 17
CSATGGDTQYF | TGCAGCGCTACTGGGGGGGATACGCAGTATTTT | TRBJ2-3 | . | . | TRBV29-1 | 11
CASSQGRQLNSPLHF | TGCGCCAGCAGCCAAGGAAGACAGCTCAATTCACCCCTCCACTTT | TRBJ1-6 | . | . | TRBV4-3 | 15
CASTSTGGTEAFF | TGTGCCAGCACTTCCACAGGGGGCACTGAAGCTTTCTTT | TRBJ1-1 | . | TRBD1 | TRBV12-3/TRBV12-4 | 13
CASRKQGSEAFF | TGTGCCAGCAGAAAACAGGGGTCTGAAGCTTTCTTT | TRBJ1-1 | . | TRBD1 | TRBV12-3/TRBV12-4 | 12
CASSLSSTGELFF | TGCGCCAGCAGCTTGTCTTCCACCGGGGAGCTGTTTTTT | TRBJ2-2 | many | . | TRBV5-1 | 13
CASSQALQGDTGELFF | TGTGCCAGCAGCCAAGCTTTGCAGGGAGACACCGGGGAGCTGTTTTTT | TRBJ2-2 | few | . | TRBV3-1 | 16
CASSPLTGITDTQYF | TGTGCCAGCTCACCGTTGACGGGTATCACAGATACGCAGTATTTT | TRBJ2-3 | . | . | TRBV18 | 15
CASSSGNTIYF | TGTGCCAGCAGTTCTGGAAACACCATATATTTT | TRBJ1-3 | many | . | TRBV28 | 11
CASSFNGGWGVGSPLHF | TGTGCCAGCAGTTTCAACGGGGGCTGGGGTGTAGGTTCACCCCTCCACTTT | TRBJ1-6 | . | . | TRBV27 | 17
CASSWTSGVGDTQYF | TGTGCCAGCAGCTGGACTAGCGGGGTGGGAGATACGCAGTATTTT | TRBJ2-3 | few | TRBD2 | TRBV7-2 | 15
CASGSGGAELLFEQYF | TGTGCCAGCGGCTCAGGCGGGGCGGAACTTCTCTTCGAGCAGTACTTC | TRBJ2-7 | . | . | TRBV7-9 | 16
CSARWRDRTYTGELFF | TGCAGTGCTAGATGGAGGGACAGGACATACACCGGGGAGCTGTTTTTT | TRBJ2-2 | few | TRBD1 | TRBV20-1 | 16
CASSVGSGGAREQFF | TGTGCCAGCAGCGTAGGTAGCGGGGGGGCTAGGGAGCAGTTCTTC | TRBJ2-1 | . | TRBD2 | TRBV9 | 15
CAISEGPSGYGYTF | TGTGCCATCAGTGAAGGCCCTTCGGGGTATGGCTACACCTTC | TRBJ1-2 | few | . | TRBV10-3 | 14
CASSGRAFYEQYF | TGTGCCAGCAGCGGGCGGGCCTTCTACGAGCAGTACTTC | TRBJ2-7 | few | . | TRBV12-3/TRBV12-4 | 13
CSALRDGKTQYF | TGCAGCGCCCTCAGGGATGGAAAGACCCAGTACTTC | TRBJ2-5 | . | . | TRBV29-1 | 12
CASSLERGGTYEQYF | TGTGCCAGCAGTCTTGAGCGGGGGGGGACCTACGAGCAGTACTTC | TRBJ2-7 | . | TRBD2 | TRBV6-2/TRBV6-3 | 15
CASSYSSGQETQYF | TGTGCCAGCAGTTACTCTAGCGGGCAAGAGACCCAGTACTTC | TRBJ2-5 | few | TRBD2 | TRBV6-2/TRBV6-3 | 14
CASSSQGAGSGANVLTF | TGCGCCAGCAGCTCCCAGGGGGCCGGCTCCGGGGCCAACGTCCTGACTTTC | TRBJ2-6 | . | TRBD1 | TRBV5-1 | 17
CASSQPQGRNEQFF | TGTGCCAGCAGCCAACCACAGGGGAGGAATGAGCAGTTCTTC | TRBJ2-1 | few | . | TRBV3-1 | 14
CASSDPQAEGYTF | TGTGCCAGCAGTGACCCCCAGGCGGAGGGCTACACCTTC | TRBJ1-2 | . | . | TRBV2 | 13
CASSLTPGTDTQYF | TGTGCCAGCAGCTTAACGCCGGGCACAGATACGCAGTATTTT | TRBJ2-3 | few | . | TRBV7-3 | 14
CATSLGTGGFNEQFF | TGTGCCACCAGTCTCGGGACAGGGGGTTTTAATGAGCAGTTCTTC | TRBJ2-1 | . | TRBD1 | TRBV24-1 | 15
CASSPGTNTDTQYF | TGCGCCAGCAGTCCCGGGACCAACACAGATACGCAGTATTTT | TRBJ2-3 | many | . | TRBV4-3 | 14
CASSLDSLGLAATTDTQYF | TGTGCCAGCAGCTTAGATAGTCTCGGGCTAGCGGCGACCACAGATACGCAGTATTTT | TRBJ2-3 | . | TRBD2 | TRBV11-2 | 19
CASSRTGMNTEAFF | TGTGCCAGCAGCCGCACAGGCATGAACACTGAAGCTTTCTTT | TRBJ1-1 | many | . | TRBV9 | 14
CASSPAGADTEAFF | TGTGCCAGCTCACCTGCGGGGGCGGACACTGAAGCTTTCTTT | TRBJ1-1 | few | . | TRBV18 | 14
CASSVTAGRNQPQHF | TGTGCCAGCAGCGTAACAGCAGGGCGCAATCAGCCCCAGCATTTT | TRBJ1-5 | many | . | TRBV9 | 15
CASNYRGTGELFF | TGTGCCAGCAACTACAGGGGCACCGGGGAGCTGTTTTTT | TRBJ2-2 | . | TRBD1 | TRBV6-1 | 13
CASSQPEGSGANVLTF | TGCGCCAGCAGCCAACCCGAGGGCTCTGGGGCCAACGTCCTGACTTTC | TRBJ2-6 | many | . | TRBV4-3 | 16
CAGSQSRGSEAFF | TGTGCCGGCAGCCAGAGCAGGGGTTCTGAAGCTTTCTTT | TRBJ1-1 | . | . | TRBV3-1 | 13
CSATFGLITDTQYF | TGCAGCGCCACCTTCGGGCTGATCACAGATACGCAGTATTTT | TRBJ2-3 | few | . | TRBV29-1 | 14
CASSLDSGETQYF | TGTGCCAGCAGTTTAGATAGCGGCGAGACCCAGTACTTC | TRBJ2-5 | few | . | TRBV12-3/TRBV12-4 | 13
CASSEAWRGQPQHF | TGTGCCAGCAGTGAAGCCTGGAGAGGTCAGCCCCAGCATTTT | TRBJ1-5 | few | . | TRBV6-1 | 14
CASSLGLGAYEQYF | TGCGCCAGCAGCTTGGGGCTGGGGGCCTACGAGCAGTACTTC | TRBJ2-7 | . | . | TRBV5-1 | 14
CASNYWGIAGSYNEQFF | TGTGCCAGCAACTACTGGGGGATAGCGGGATCCTACAATGAGCAGTTCTTC | TRBJ2-1 | many | TRBD2 | TRBV5-4 | 17
CASSLPGQGSNEQFF | TGTGCCAGCAGTCTCCCGGGACAGGGATCCAATGAGCAGTTCTTC | TRBJ2-1 | few | TRBD1 | TRBV28 | 15
CASSQTQNTEAFF | TGTGCCAGCTCCCAGACACAGAACACTGAAGCTTTCTTT | TRBJ1-1 | . | . | TRBV18 | 13
CASSLAAGLNSPLHF | TGTGCCAGCAGCTTAGCTGCAGGACTAAATTCACCCCTCCACTTT | TRBJ1-6 | . | . | TRBV7-2 | 15
CSVKRAGGPLAKNIQYF | TGCAGTGTAAAAAGAGCGGGGGGGCCGTTGGCCAAAAACATTCAGTACTTC | TRBJ2-4 | . | TRBD2 | TRBV20-1 | 17
CASSYSLGLRFQETQYF | TGTGCCAGCAGTTACTCTTTGGGTCTTCGCTTCCAAGAGACCCAGTACTTC | TRBJ2-5 | . | . | TRBV6-5 | 17
CASSYSPPLTLYTGELFF | TGTGCCAGCAGTTACTCGCCCCCCCTCACCCTCTACACCGGGGAGCTGTTTTTT | TRBJ2-2 | . | . | TRBV6-2/TRBV6-3 | 18
CASSPPAGPPDSHEQYF | TGTGCCAGCAGCCCACCCGCAGGGCCCCCTGACTCCCACGAGCAGTACTTC | TRBJ2-7 | . | . | TRBV7-2 | 17
CAISRLPNQETQYF | TGTGCCATCAGTAGGCTGCCGAATCAAGAGACCCAGTACTTC | TRBJ2-5 | . | . | TRBV10-3 | 14
CASRQGLGHEQYF | TGTGCCAGCAGACAGGGCTTGGGGCACGAGCAGTACTTC | TRBJ2-7 | few | . | TRBV7-2 | 13
CASSISSMASLNQPQHF | TGTGCCAGTAGTATTAGTTCCATGGCATCTCTAAATCAGCCCCAGCATTTT | TRBJ1-5 | . | . | TRBV19 | 17
CATSDPNSYYGYTF | TGTGCCACCAGTGACCCGAACAGTTACTATGGCTACACCTTC | TRBJ1-2 | few | . | TRBV24-1 | 14